This TCR beta chain was sequenced for a study of cytomegalovirus exposure and HLA in healthy donors. In the PCR, 60 Vbeta and 13 Jbeta primers were used. Method: immunoSEQ multiplex PCR; TCRdb's copy keeps in-frame clones and lacks some. The sample contains 200,000 or so clones, roughly 80% of which appear only once. This clone was seen a handful of times. Its antigen is not known. General observations from the study: A classifier reportedly called cytomegalovirus status with high sensitivity and specificity. The study put roughly 160 TCR beta chains on its list as cytomegalovirus-associated. Indistinguishability led to the exclusion of some V segments, TRBV6-2 and TRBV6-3 included. In a later analysis, a missense DCLRE1C variant was linked to TCR beta V- and J-gene trimming.

In germline, CDR1 is SNHLY, CDR2 FYNNEI. With 7 bases removed from V and 6 bases from J, the gap between germline ends came to 10 bases. The CDR3 sequence is 12 residues long. Sequenced material: PBMCs. The clonotype originates from a woman in her thirties in good health and CMV-seropositive. The V gene is TRBV2, the J gene TRBJ1-5; weak D call: TRBD1 (5 bases). DNA for the CDR3: TGTGCCAGCAAGGGGATGGGTCAGCCCCAGCATTTT. The encoded protein is CASKGMGQPQHF. Using reference TRBV2 and TRBJ1-5 for the parts outside the CDR3, the full variable domain is EPEVTQTPSHQVTQMGQEVILRCVPISNHLYFYWYRQILGQKVEFLVSFYNNEISEKSEIFDDQFSVERPDGSNFTLKIRSTKLEDSAMYFCASKGMGQPQHFGDGTRLSIL.